What follows describes a single T cell receptor (beta chain). This record belongs to a study of T cell changes during pregnancy in multiple sclerosis. Measured with immunoSEQ multiplex PCR; TCRdb has only the in-frame clones, and not every one. This sample carries some 81,000 clones, 70% to 90% of them seen once, and the ten largest clones take less than 2.5%. V lost 2 bases to trimming and J lost 4 bases, with 14 bases between them. The CDR3 has 15 amino acids. Germline CDR1 LNHNV, CDR2 YYDKDF (reference sequence). Sequenced here: peripheral blood, sampled before pregnancy. The receptor was isolated from a female donor with multiple sclerosis, enrolled in a pregnancy study. The chain carries TRBV15 and TRBJ1-2, with D maybe TRBD1 (5 bases). CDR3 loop: CATSRSKQALYGYTF. The CDR3 bases are TGTGCCACCAGCAGAAGTAAACAGGCTCTCTATGGCTACACCTTC.